This TCR beta chain derives from a study of patients and donors after allogeneic stem cell transplantation. TCRdb reanalysed the RT-PCR reads using MiXCR and keeps one entry per CDR3 protein. Of some 960,000 distinct CDR3 sequences listed, about a sixth are singletons. Trimming removed 5 bases from V and 9 bases from J, with 10 bases in between. Germline V gene sequence: CDR1 KGHDR, CDR2 SFDVKD. The CDR3 extends over 12 amino acids. The source material was blood, either unsorted or a sorted T cell fraction (not recorded which). The chain joins TRBV24-1 to TRBJ2-1, with no clear D. This clonotype originated in a human donor who was either an allogeneic HSCT recipient or a stem cell or donor lymphocyte infusion donor (not recorded which). It is not recorded whose cells these are; they may come from a transplant donor. CDR3 sequence: CATSAQTSEQFF. For the CDR3, the DNA is TGTGCCACCAGTGCTCAGACCAGTGAGCAGTTCTTC.